A single sample gave rise to the 9 T cell receptor beta chains below, sequenced in a study of long-term antiretroviral therapy in people with HIV. Samples were assayed with immunoSEQ v3.0 at survey level. Measured with immunoSEQ multiplex PCR; TCRdb has only the in-frame clones, and not every one. The repertoire holds more than 20,000 clones, with around four fifths as singletons. Specimen: unsorted PBMCs, collected 3 years after starting antiretroviral therapy. These receptors all stem from a man aged 18-30 years with HIV.

This rearrangement joins TRBV18 to TRBJ1-6, with D possibly matching TRBD1 (6 bases). Germline values: CDR1 KGHSH, CDR2 LQKENI. Deletions cut 4 bases from V and 4 bases from J, with 17 bases between. CDR3 length: 17 amino acids. CDR3 protein: CASSRTLTTGYNSPLHF. In DNA form, the CDR3 reads TGTGCCAGCTCACGGACCCTAACGACAGGTTATAATTCACCCCTCCACTTT.

V and J are TRBV27 and TRBJ2-3; 8 bases line up with TRBD1. The CDR3 loop spans 12 amino acids. After removal of 10 bases from V and 6 bases from J, the junction contained 6 bases not matched to a gene. Germline V gene data show CDR1 as MNHEY and CDR2 as SMNVEV (reference sequence). The CDR3 DNA reads TGTGCCACCGGGACAGGCGAGGATACGCAGTATTTT. The encoded protein is CATGTGEDTQYF.

This clone was detected a few times. This rearrangement joins TRBV6-5 to TRBJ2-3; D not certain. Germline loops: CDR1 MNHEY, CDR2 SVGAGI. V was pared by 6 bases and J by 3 bases, with 10 bases between. The CDR3 extends over 13 amino acids. Here the CDR3 reads CASSRSTTDTQYF. In DNA form, the CDR3 reads TGTGCCAGCAGCCGTAGTACGACAGATACGCAGTATTTT.

A note on this clone: This sample also contains other DNA sequences that code for the same CDR3. V gene TRBV6-1 combines with J gene TRBJ2-1; TRBD1 matches at 10 bases. This CDR3 is 14 amino acids long. Germline V CDR1 and CDR2: MNHNS, SASEGT. After removal of 6 bases from V and 7 bases from J, the junction contained 6 bases not matched to a gene. CDR3 amino acids: CASRPGQGFNEQFF. The CDR3 DNA is TGTGCCAGCAGACCGGGACAGGGGTTTAATGAGCAGTTCTTC.

For the CDR3, the DNA is TGTGCCAGCAGCTTGGGGACAGACACTGAAGCTTTCTTT. It codes for CASSLGTDTEAFF. This chain connects TRBV7-9 to TRBJ1-1; 7 bases fit TRBD1. CDR3 length equals 13 residues. Unmatched junction bases numbered 1, after V lost 3 bases and J lost 3 bases. Germline V gene data show CDR1 as SEHNR and CDR2 as FQNEAQ (reference sequence).

The chain carries TRBV28 and TRBJ2-7; 11 bases are a match to TRBD1. V dropped 6 bases and J dropped 4; count of bases not matched to a gene: 8. The CDR3 is made up of 15 amino acids. The germline gives CDR1 MDHEN, CDR2 SYDVKM. In nucleotides, the CDR3 is TGTGCCAGCAGGCCTCCCGGGACAGGGGGGTACGAGCAGTACGTC. It is translated as CASRPPGTGGYEQYV.

CDR3 sequence: CASSILGYSYEQYF. CDR3 bases: TGTGCCAGTAGTATTTTGGGTTACTCCTACGAGCAGTACTTC. The V gene is TRBV19, the J gene TRBJ2-7; D gene uncertain. This CDR3 region has 14 residues. Trimming shortened V by 3 bases and J by 0 bases, and 9 bases separated the two germline ends. Looked up from germline, CDR1 is LNHDA and CDR2 is SQIVND (reference sequence). Full variable domain (outside the CDR3, taken from reference TRBV19 and TRBJ2-7): DGGITQSPKYLFRKEGQNVTLSCEQNLNHDAMYWYRQDPGQGLRLIYYSQIVNDFQKGDIAEGYSVSREKKESFPLTVTSAQKNPTAFYLCASSILGYSYEQYFGPGTRLTVT.

The chain combines TRBV6-5 with TRBJ2-5; D gene unclear. Trimming shortened V by 8 bases and J by 1 base, and 14 bases separated the two germline ends. CDR1 is MNHEY and CDR2 is SVGAGI in the germline V gene. CDR3 length equals 14 residues. The CDR3, as DNA: TGTGCCAGCGGGCTCTCGGGCTCCCAAGAGACCCAGTACTTC. As protein: CASGLSGSQETQYF.

CDR3 bases: TGTGCCAGCAGCCAACAGGTCTATAATTCACCCCTCCACTTT. Its protein product is CASSQQVYNSPLHF. V is TRBV14 and J is TRBJ1-6; D unresolved. Germline CDR1 is SGHDN and CDR2 is FVKESK. V was shortened by 2 bases and J by 3 bases, with 5 bases between the two germline ends. The CDR3 is 14 residues long.